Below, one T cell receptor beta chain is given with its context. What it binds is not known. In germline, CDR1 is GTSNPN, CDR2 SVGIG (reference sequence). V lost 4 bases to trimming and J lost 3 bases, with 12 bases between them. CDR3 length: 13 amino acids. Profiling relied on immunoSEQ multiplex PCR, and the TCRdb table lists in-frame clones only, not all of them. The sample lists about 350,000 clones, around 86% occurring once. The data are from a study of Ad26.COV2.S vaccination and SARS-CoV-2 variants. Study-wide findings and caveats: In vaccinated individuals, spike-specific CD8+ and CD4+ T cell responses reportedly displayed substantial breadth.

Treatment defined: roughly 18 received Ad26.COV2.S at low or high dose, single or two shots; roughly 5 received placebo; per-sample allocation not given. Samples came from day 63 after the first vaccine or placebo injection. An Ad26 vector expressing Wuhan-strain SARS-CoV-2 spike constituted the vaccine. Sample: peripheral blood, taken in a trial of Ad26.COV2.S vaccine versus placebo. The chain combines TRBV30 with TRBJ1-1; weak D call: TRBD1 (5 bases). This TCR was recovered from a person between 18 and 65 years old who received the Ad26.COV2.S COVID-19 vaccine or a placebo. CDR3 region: CAWTNGGDTEAFF. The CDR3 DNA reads TGTGCCTGGACCAACGGAGGGGACACTGAAGCTTTCTTT.